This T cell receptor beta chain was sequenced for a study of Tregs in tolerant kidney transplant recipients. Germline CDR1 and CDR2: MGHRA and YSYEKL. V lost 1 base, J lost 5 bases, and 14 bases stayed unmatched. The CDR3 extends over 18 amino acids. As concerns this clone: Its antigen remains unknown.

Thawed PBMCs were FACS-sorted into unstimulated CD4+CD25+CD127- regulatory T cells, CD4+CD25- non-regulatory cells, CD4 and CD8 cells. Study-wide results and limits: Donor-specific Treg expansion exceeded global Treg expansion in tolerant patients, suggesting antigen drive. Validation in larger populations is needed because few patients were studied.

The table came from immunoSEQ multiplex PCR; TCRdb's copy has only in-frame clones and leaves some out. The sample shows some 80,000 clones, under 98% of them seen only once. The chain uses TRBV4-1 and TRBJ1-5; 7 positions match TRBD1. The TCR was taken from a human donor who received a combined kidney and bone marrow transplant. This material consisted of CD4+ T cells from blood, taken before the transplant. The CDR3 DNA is TGCGCCAGCAGCCAAGTTAGTGAAGAGGGGGCGACTCATCAGCCCCAGCATTTT. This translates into CASSQVSEEGATHQPQHF.